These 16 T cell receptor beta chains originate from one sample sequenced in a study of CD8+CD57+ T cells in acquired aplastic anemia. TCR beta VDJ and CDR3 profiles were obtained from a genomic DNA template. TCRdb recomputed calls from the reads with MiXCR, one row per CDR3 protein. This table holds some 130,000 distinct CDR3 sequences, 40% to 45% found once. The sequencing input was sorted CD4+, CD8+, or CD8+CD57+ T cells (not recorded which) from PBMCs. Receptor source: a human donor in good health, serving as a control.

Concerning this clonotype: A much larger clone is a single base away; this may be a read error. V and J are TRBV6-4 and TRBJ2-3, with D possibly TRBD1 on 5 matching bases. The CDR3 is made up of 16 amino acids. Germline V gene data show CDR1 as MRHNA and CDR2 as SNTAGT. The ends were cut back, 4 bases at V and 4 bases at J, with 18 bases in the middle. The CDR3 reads CASSAYQGRVSDTQYF. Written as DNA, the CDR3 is TGTGCCAGCAGTGCCTATCAGGGAAGGGTATCAGATACGCAGTATTTT.

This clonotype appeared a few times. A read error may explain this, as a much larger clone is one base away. The CDR3 loop reads CASSHLGTANTEAFF. CDR3 nucleotide sequence: TGTGCCAGCAGCCACCTCGGGACAGCGAACACTGAAGCTTTCTTT. The chain recombines TRBV12-3 or TRBV12-4 with TRBJ1-1; 7 bases map to TRBD1. CDR3 size: 15 residues. The V and J ends lost 6 bases and 1 base, in that order; junction bases with no gene match: 8.

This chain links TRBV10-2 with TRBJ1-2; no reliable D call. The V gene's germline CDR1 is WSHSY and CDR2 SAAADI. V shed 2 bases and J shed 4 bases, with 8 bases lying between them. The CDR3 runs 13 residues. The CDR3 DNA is TGCGCCAGCAGTGAGGCGGACGGCTATGGCTACACCTTC. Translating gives CASSEADGYGYTF.

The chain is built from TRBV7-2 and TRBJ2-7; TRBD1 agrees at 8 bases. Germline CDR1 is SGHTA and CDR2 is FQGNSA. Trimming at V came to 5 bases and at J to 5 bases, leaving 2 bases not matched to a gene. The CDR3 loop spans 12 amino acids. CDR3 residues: CASSRTGNEQYF. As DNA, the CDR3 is TGTGCCAGCAGCAGGACAGGGAACGAGCAGTACTTC.

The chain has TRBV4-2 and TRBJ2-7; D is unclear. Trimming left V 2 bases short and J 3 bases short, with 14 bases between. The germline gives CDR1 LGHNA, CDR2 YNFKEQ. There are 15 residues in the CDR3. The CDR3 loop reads CASSQRSGSFYEQYF. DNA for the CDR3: TGTGCCAGCAGCCAAAGATCGGGTAGTTTCTACGAGCAGTACTTC.

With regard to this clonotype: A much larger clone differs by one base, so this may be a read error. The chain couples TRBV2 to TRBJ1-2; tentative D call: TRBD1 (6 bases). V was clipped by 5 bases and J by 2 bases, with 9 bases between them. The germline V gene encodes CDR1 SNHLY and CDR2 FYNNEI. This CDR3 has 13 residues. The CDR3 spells CASSRTDNYGYTF. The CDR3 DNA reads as TGTGCCAGCAGTCGGACAGACAACTATGGCTACACCTTC.

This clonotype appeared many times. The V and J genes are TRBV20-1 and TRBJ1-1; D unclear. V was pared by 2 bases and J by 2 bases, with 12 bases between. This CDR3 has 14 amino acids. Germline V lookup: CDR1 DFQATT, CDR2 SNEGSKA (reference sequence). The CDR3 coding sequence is TGCAGTGCTAGACTGTCGTCAGCTAACACTGAAGCTTTCTTT. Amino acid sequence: CSARLSSANTEAFF.

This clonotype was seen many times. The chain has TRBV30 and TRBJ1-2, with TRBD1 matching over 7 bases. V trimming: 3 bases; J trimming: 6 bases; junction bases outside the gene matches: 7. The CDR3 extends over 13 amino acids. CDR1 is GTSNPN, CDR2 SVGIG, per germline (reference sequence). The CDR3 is CAWSADRQNGYTF. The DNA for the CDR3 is TGTGCCTGGAGCGCGGACAGGCAGAATGGCTACACCTTC.

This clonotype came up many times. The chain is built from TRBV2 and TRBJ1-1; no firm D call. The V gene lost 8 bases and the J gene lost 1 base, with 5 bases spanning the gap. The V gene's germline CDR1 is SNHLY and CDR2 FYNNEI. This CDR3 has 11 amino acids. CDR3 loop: CASGWNTEAFF. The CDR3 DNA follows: TGTGCCAGCGGCTGGAACACTGAAGCTTTCTTT.

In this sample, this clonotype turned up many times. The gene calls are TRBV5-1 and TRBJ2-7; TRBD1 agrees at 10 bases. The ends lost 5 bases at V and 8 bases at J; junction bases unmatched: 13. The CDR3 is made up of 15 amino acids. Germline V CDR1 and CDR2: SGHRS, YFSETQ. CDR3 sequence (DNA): TGCGCCAGCAGTCCGACAGGGGGCGAGAATTTTAAGCAGTACTTC. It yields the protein CASSPTGGENFKQYF.

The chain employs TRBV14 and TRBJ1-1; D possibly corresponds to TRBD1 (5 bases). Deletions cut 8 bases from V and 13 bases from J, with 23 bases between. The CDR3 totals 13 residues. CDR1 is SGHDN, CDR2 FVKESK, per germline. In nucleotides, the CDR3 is TGTGCCAGCTCACCATCGGACACTCGGGGGGGTTTCTTT. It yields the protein CASSPSDTRGGFF.

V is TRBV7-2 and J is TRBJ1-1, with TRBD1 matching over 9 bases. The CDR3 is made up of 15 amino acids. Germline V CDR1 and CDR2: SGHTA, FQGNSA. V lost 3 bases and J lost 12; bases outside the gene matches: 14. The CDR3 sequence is CASSFFGTGKTETFF. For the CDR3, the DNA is TGTGCCAGCAGCTTCTTCGGGACAGGGAAGACCGAAACTTTCTTT.

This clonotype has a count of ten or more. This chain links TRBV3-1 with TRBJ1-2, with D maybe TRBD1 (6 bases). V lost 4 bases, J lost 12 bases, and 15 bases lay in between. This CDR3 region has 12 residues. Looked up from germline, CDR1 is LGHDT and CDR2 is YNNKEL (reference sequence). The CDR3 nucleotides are TGTGCCAGCAGCCCAGGTGGGCAGGGGAACACCTTC. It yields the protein CASSPGGQGNTF.

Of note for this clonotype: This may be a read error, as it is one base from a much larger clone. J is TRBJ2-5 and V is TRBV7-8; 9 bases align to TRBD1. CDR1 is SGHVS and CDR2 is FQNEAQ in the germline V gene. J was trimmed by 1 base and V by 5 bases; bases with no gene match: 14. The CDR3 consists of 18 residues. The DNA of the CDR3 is TGTGCCAGCAGCCCAGTGGGGACAGGGTTACGGGGCCAAGAGACCCAGTACTTC. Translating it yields CASSPVGTGLRGQETQYF. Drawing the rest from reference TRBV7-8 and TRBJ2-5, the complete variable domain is GAGVSQSPRYKVAKRGQDVALRCDPISGHVSLFWYQQALGQGPEFLTYFQNEAQLDKSGLPSDRFFAERPEGSVSTLKIQRTQQEDSAVYLCASSPVGTGLRGQETQYFGPGTRLLVL.

CDR3 in DNA: TGTGCCAGCAGCACCCAGCGGGGGGACGAGCAGTACTTC. Translated: CASSTQRGDEQYF. The V and J genes are TRBV7-9 and TRBJ2-7; TRBD2 agrees at 9 bases. After removal of 5 bases from V and 5 bases from J, the junction contained 4 bases not matched to a gene. Germline-derived CDR1 and CDR2 are SEHNR and FQNEAQ (reference sequence). There are 13 residues in the CDR3.

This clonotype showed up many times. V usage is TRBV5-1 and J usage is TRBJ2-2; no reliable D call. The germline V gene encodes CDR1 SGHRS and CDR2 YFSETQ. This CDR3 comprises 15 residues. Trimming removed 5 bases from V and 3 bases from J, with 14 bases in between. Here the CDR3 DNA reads TGCGCCAGCAGGGTCGGAGACCCGGACACCGGGGAGCTGTTTTTT. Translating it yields CASRVGDPDTGELFF.